This TCR beta chain was found in a study of blood T cell repertoires in COVID-19. The wider study: Nucleic acid was either cDNA or gDNA, and it came from T cells, B-cell-depleted T cells, or PBMCs.

Participants were aged about 18 to 90 years, lived in 25 or so US areas, and enrolled virtually. Recovered Cohort 3 donors showed two negative PCRs, clearance, or symptom resolution. The assay was immunoSEQ multiplex PCR, and TCRdb's table has in-frame clones only and misses some. The table records around 300,000 clones, under 90% of them present only once. The CDR3 is 18 residues long. J was trimmed by 4 bases and V by 1 base; bases with no gene match: 12. CDR1 SGHTA and CDR2 FQGNSA come from the germline V gene. This sequence was found in a woman in her 30s who had recovered from COVID-19. V usage is TRBV7-2 and J usage is TRBJ2-7, with 11 bases identical to TRBD2. Sequencing input: PBMCs or T cells enriched from blood (not recorded which). The DNA of the CDR3 is TGTGCCAGCAGCTTAGAGTTAGCGGGAGGGCCGCCCCCTTACGAGCAGTACTTC. This gives the protein CASSLELAGGPPPYEQYF.